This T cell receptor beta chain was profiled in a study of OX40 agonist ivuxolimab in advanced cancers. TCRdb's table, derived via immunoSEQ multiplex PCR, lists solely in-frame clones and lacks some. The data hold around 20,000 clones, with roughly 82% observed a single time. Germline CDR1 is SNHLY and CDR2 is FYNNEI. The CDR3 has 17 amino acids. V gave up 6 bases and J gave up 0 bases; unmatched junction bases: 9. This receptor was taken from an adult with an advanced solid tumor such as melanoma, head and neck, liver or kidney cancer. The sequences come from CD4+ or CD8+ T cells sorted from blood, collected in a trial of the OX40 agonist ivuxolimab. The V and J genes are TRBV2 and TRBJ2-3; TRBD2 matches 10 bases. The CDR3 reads CASSEQVAGGSTDTQYF. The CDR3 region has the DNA TGTGCCAGCAGCGAACAAGTAGCGGGGGGCAGCACAGATACGCAGTATTTT.